The 20 T cell receptor beta chains below were found in one sample sequenced in a study of a mutant IDH1 vaccine in newly diagnosed glioma. Their antigens are not known. Time point here: week 47, end of study. One vaccine dose held 300 ug of mutant IDH1 20-mer peptide and came with topical imiquimod. TCRdb's table, derived via immunoSEQ multiplex PCR, lists solely in-frame clones and lacks some. The sample has over 45,000 clones, over 70% seen once; the top ten hold around 5%. Sequenced material: PBMCs, taken from a glioma patient whose treatment included an IDH1 peptide vaccine. These TCRs come from a man aged 45 to 65 with glioma.

This clone has more than one count but fewer than ten. The V gene is TRBV6-1, the J gene TRBJ2-2, with no clear D. Germline lookup yields CDR1 MNHNS and CDR2 SASEGT. Between the trimmed V and J ends, which lost 2 bases and 7 bases, there was a span of 11 bases. The CDR3 covers 14 residues. The CDR3 is CASSEQAVYGELFF. In DNA form, the CDR3 reads TGTGCCAGCAGTGAACAGGCTGTCTACGGGGAGCTGTTTTTT.

This chain links TRBV6-5 with TRBJ1-1; 7 bases align to TRBD1. Germline-derived CDR1 and CDR2 are MNHEY and SVGAGI. The CDR3 sequence is 14 residues long. J gave up 10 bases and V 8 bases, and 16 bases lay outside the gene matches. This CDR3 reads CASHEDRSGGRAFF. In DNA form, the CDR3 reads TGTGCCAGCCACGAGGACAGGAGCGGAGGGAGAGCTTTCTTT.

This clone was recorded a few times. Its ends do not fully match the called genes, so a read error is possible. The V and J genes are TRBV4-1 and TRBJ1-2; D is undetermined. Germline lookup yields CDR1 MGHRA and CDR2 YSYEKL. This CDR3 spans 16 amino acids. The CDR3 loop reads CASSQVNSQEGYRYTF. CDR3 in DNA: TGCGCCAGCAGCCAAGTGAACAGCCAGGAGGGCTATCGCTACACCTTC.

V is TRBV4-3 and J is TRBJ2-2; D perhaps matches TRBD2 (6 bases). This CDR3 comprises 16 residues. With 1 base removed from V and 4 bases from J, the gap between germline ends came to 13 bases. The V gene's germline CDR1 is LGHNA and CDR2 YSLEER. The CDR3 loop is CASSQGEAQATGELFF. CDR3 DNA sequence: TGCGCCAGCAGCCAAGGGGAGGCGCAGGCCACCGGGGAGCTGTTTTTT.

CDR3 residues: CASSRSSSRGELFF. CDR3 DNA sequence: TGTGCCAGTAGTAGGAGTTCCTCGAGAGGGGAGCTGTTTTTT. The rearrangement uses TRBV19 and TRBJ2-2; D is undetermined. The V and J ends lost 4 bases and 8 bases respectively, with 14 bases between them. This CDR3 contains 14 residues. CDR1 is LNHDA, CDR2 SQIVND, per germline (reference sequence).

The CDR3 is CASSGEVRASNTEAFF. The CDR3 DNA is TGTGCCAGCAGTGGGGAGGTCAGGGCCTCTAACACTGAAGCTTTCTTT. The genes are TRBV2 and TRBJ1-1; D is possibly TRBD1 (5 bases). Trimming pared 4 bases from V and 2 bases from J, leaving 17 bases between. There are 16 residues in the CDR3. The germline gives CDR1 SNHLY, CDR2 FYNNEI. Full variable domain (remainder filled in from reference TRBV2 and TRBJ1-1): EPEVTQTPSHQVTQMGQEVILRCVPISNHLYFYWYRQILGQKVEFLVSFYNNEISEKSEIFDDQFSVERPDGSNFTLKIRSTKLEDSAMYFCASSGEVRASNTEAFFGQGTRLTVV.

V is TRBV9 and J is TRBJ2-3; 7 bases line up with TRBD2. Looked up from germline, CDR1 is SGDLS and CDR2 is YYNGEE. V gave up 2 bases and J gave up 0 bases; unmatched junction bases: 3. This CDR3 has 15 residues. In nucleotides, the CDR3 is TGTGCCAGCAGCGTCCTTAGCGGGAGCACAGATACGCAGTATTTT. This translates into CASSVLSGSTDTQYF.

The V and J genes are TRBV7-8 and TRBJ1-2, with TRBD1 as a possible D gene (6 bases). V lost 3 bases and J 4 bases, leaving 12 bases between the germline ends. Germline V gives CDR1 SGHVS, CDR2 FQNEAQ. The CDR3 spans 14 residues. The CDR3 DNA is TGTGCCAGCAGCTTTGGACAGCTCTCCTATGGCTACACCTTC. This codes for CASSFGQLSYGYTF.

This clone was counted once. V gene TRBV4-3 combines with J gene TRBJ1-1, with D possibly matching TRBD1 (6 bases). The CDR3 loop spans 15 amino acids. Germline V gene sequence: CDR1 LGHNA, CDR2 YSLEER. V dropped 3 bases and J dropped 1 base, with 12 bases sitting between them. The CDR3 nucleotides are TGCGCCAGCAGCCAGTCGAGAGGGGGGAACACTGAAGCTTTCTTT. This encodes CASSQSRGGNTEAFF.

The J gene is TRBJ2-5, the V gene TRBV6-6; D call uncertain. This CDR3 region has 13 residues. Looked up from germline, CDR1 is MNHNY and CDR2 is SVGAGI (reference sequence). Trimming took 5 bases from V and 7 from J, leaving 14 bases between them. DNA for the CDR3: TGTGCCAGCAGTATAGAGGATAGGGCGACCCAGTACTTC. Its translation is CASSIEDRATQYF.

The CDR3 DNA is TGTGCCAGCAGTGGGGGGGATATCTACGAGCAGTACTTC. As protein: CASSGGDIYEQYF. V gene TRBV6-1 combines with J gene TRBJ2-7; possible D gene TRBD2, 6 bases. Germline CDR1 MNHNS, CDR2 SASEGT. The CDR3 length is 13 residues. V lost 4 bases, J lost 3 bases, and 10 bases lay in between.

J is TRBJ1-5 and V is TRBV5-1, with a weak D call TRBD1 (5 bases). The CDR3 has 15 amino acids. The germline V and J ends were trimmed by 0 bases and 7 bases, with 14 bases remaining between them. Germline V gene lookup returns CDR1 SGHRS and CDR2 YFSETQ. CDR3 nucleotide sequence: TGCGCCAGCAGCTTGGATAGTGGCAGGGACCAGCCCCAGCATTTT. It specifies CASSLDSGRDQPQHF.

V gene TRBV30 combines with J gene TRBJ1-5; D is possibly TRBD1 (5 bases). The length of the CDR3 is 14 residues. The V end was cut by 4 bases, the J end by 0 bases, with 10 bases between. The germline CDR1 and CDR2 sequences are GTSNPN and SVGIG (reference sequence). The CDR3 DNA is TGTGCCTGGAAAGGGGACCATAGCAATCAGCCCCAGCATTTT. Translation: CAWKGDHSNQPQHF.

This clone came up a few times. V usage is TRBV6-5 and J usage is TRBJ1-1; 11 nucleotides align to TRBD1. Germline CDR1 is MNHEY and CDR2 is SVGAGI. The length of the CDR3 is 14 residues. The V and J ends lost 2 bases and 8 bases, in that order; junction bases with no gene match: 4. CDR3 in amino acids: CASSYAGQGDEAFF. The CDR3 bases are TGTGCCAGCAGTTACGCGGGACAGGGGGACGAAGCTTTCTTT.

The chain combines TRBV6-5 with TRBJ2-3; TRBD1 agrees at 8 bases. CDR3 length: 15 amino acids. The ends lost 0 bases at V and 4 bases at J; junction bases unmatched: 3. The germline V gene has CDR1 MNHEY and CDR2 SVGAGI. As DNA, the CDR3 is TGTGCCAGCAGTTACTCGAACAGGGGGGCAGATACGCAGTATTTT. Translation: CASSYSNRGADTQYF.

This rearrangement joins TRBV4-2 to TRBJ1-5, with 12 bases identical to TRBD1. The CDR3 loop spans 17 amino acids. CDR1 and CDR2 from the germline V gene are LGHNA and YNFKEQ. J was trimmed by 7 bases and V by 0 bases; bases with no gene match: 7. The CDR3 loop is CASSQDVGTGGAQPQHF. DNA of the CDR3: TGTGCCAGCAGCCAAGATGTCGGGACAGGGGGCGCCCAGCCCCAGCATTTT.

This clone has only one observation. The rearrangement uses TRBV4-1 and TRBJ2-1, with 9 positions matching TRBD1. With V trimmed by 2 bases and J by 4 bases, 3 bases remained unmatched. Germline V gene data show CDR1 as MGHRA and CDR2 as YSYEKL. This CDR3 spans 15 amino acids. The DNA for the CDR3 is TGCGCCAGCAGCCAAACGGGACAGGGATACAATGAGCAGTTCTTC. Protein sequence: CASSQTGQGYNEQFF.

The chain uses TRBV14 and TRBJ1-4; D remains ambiguous. This CDR3 comprises 16 residues. CDR1 and CDR2 (germline): SGHDN, FVKESK. Trimming cost V 4 bases and J 5 bases, with 17 bases left between them. The CDR3 DNA is TGTGCCAGCAGCCGGGATCTTGGCGCCGGGAATGAAAAACTGTTTTTT. This translates into CASSRDLGAGNEKLFF.

The CDR3, as DNA: TGTGCCAGCAGCGTAGGTGTGGGCAGGCGTAATGAAAAACTGTTTTTT. This sequence encodes CASSVGVGRRNEKLFF. J is TRBJ1-4 and V is TRBV9; D is uncertain. V lost 0 bases, J lost 4 bases, and 13 bases lay in between. Germline V gene lookup returns CDR1 SGDLS and CDR2 YYNGEE. This CDR3 comprises 16 residues.

The chain employs TRBV11-3 and TRBJ1-1, with 10 positions matching TRBD1. Germline V gene lookup returns CDR1 SGHNT and CDR2 YENEEA. The CDR3 spans 15 residues. V trimming: 5 bases; J trimming: 3 bases; junction bases outside the gene matches: 6. In DNA, the CDR3 is TGTGCCAGCAGCCCGGGACAGGGGCAAGACACTGAAGCTTTCTTT. Translated, it gives CASSPGQGQDTEAFF.